The next 16 T cell receptor beta chains were all read from a single sample in a study of OX40 agonist ivuxolimab in advanced cancers. Measured with immunoSEQ multiplex PCR; TCRdb has only the in-frame clones, and not every one. The sample yields 67,000 or so clones, around four fifths seen once. The input for sequencing was CD4+ or CD8+ T cells sorted from blood, taken in a trial of the OX40 agonist ivuxolimab. The receptors stem from an adult with an advanced solid tumor such as melanoma, head and neck, liver or kidney cancer.

The V call is TRBV30, the J call TRBJ1-2; no firm D call. Trimming removed 3 bases at V and 5 bases at J, with 10 bases between. The CDR3 is 12 amino acids. Germline CDR1 and CDR2: GTSNPN and SVGIG (reference sequence). CDR3 protein: CAWSKSRYGYTF. The CDR3 region has the DNA TGTGCCTGGAGCAAGTCCCGATATGGCTACACCTTC. The full variable domain, rest sourced from reference TRBV30 and TRBJ1-2, is SQTIHQWPATLVQPVGSPLSLECTVEGTSNPNLYWYRQAAGRGLQLLFYSVGIGQISSEVPQNLSASRPQDRQFILSSKKLLLSDSGFYLCAWSKSRYGYTFGSGTRLTVV.

J is TRBJ2-1 and V is TRBV11-2; tentatively, D is TRBD2 (6 bases). Trimming left V 1 base short and J 10 bases short, with 11 bases between. CDR1 SGHAT and CDR2 FQNNGV come from the germline V gene. CDR3 size: 13 residues. CDR3 nucleotides: TGTGCCAGCAGCTTAGGTCCGGACTACGAGCAGTTCTTC. This gives the protein CASSLGPDYEQFF.

V gene TRBV5-5 combines with J gene TRBJ1-3; a weak D match, TRBD1 (5 bases). Trimming cost V 1 base and J 0 bases, with 20 bases left between them. Germline V lookup: CDR1 SGHKS, CDR2 YYEKEE (reference sequence). This CDR3 is 19 amino acids long. The CDR3 sequence: CASSLRQGNRLSSGNTIYF. CDR3 bases: TGTGCCAGCAGCTTGAGGCAGGGTAATCGCCTCAGCTCTGGAAACACCATATATTTT.

This clone was counted a single time. The chain has TRBV28 and TRBJ1-5, with a weak D call TRBD1 (6 bases). The germline V gene encodes CDR1 MDHEN and CDR2 SYDVKM. Between the trimmed V and J ends, which lost 5 bases and 9 bases, there was a span of 8 bases. CDR3 size: 11 residues. CDR3 sequence: CASSEGGPQHF. The CDR3 DNA reads as TGTGCCAGCAGTGAGGGGGGGCCCCAGCATTTT.

The chain joins TRBV5-1 to TRBJ1-2, with D possibly matching TRBD1 (6 bases). V was trimmed by 6 bases and J by 8 bases, leaving 14 bases between them. CDR1 and CDR2 (germline): SGHRS, YFSETQ. The CDR3 is 12 amino acids. DNA of the CDR3: TGCGCCAGCACACCAGGGGAATACGGCTACACCTTC. Its translation: CASTPGEYGYTF.

The chain has TRBV5-1 and TRBJ2-7; D call uncertain. CDR3 length: 12 residues. Germline CDR1 is SGHRS and CDR2 is YFSETQ. V was cut by 0 bases and J by 7 bases, with 8 bases left in between. Here the CDR3 DNA reads TGCGCCAGCAGCTTGGCCGCGGAAGAGCAGTACTTC. It encodes CASSLAAEEQYF. The full variable domain, with the rest looked up from reference TRBV5-1 and TRBJ2-7, is KAGVTQTPRYLIKTRGQQVTLSCSPISGHRSVSWYQQTPGQGLQFLFEYFSETQRNKGNFPGRFSGRQFSNSRSEMNVSTLELGDSALYLCASSLAAEEQYFGPGTRLTVT.

The V gene is TRBV5-1, the J gene TRBJ1-2; 8 bases are shared with TRBD1. V was pared by 4 bases and J by 3 bases, with 5 bases of the junction left unmatched. The CDR3 runs to 14 residues. Germline lookup yields CDR1 SGHRS and CDR2 YFSETQ. CDR3 in amino acids: CASSDGQGDYGYTF. CDR3 nucleotide sequence: TGCGCCAGCAGCGACGGACAGGGAGACTATGGCTACACCTTC. Supplemented by reference TRBV5-1 and TRBJ1-2, the full variable domain reads KAGVTQTPRYLIKTRGQQVTLSCSPISGHRSVSWYQQTPGQGLQFLFEYFSETQRNKGNFPGRFSGRQFSNSRSEMNVSTLELGDSALYLCASSDGQGDYGYTFGSGTRLTVV.

The table lists this clone with a few counts. CDR3 sequence (DNA): TGTGCCAGCAGCAAGACAGGGGTCACCGGGGAGCTGTTTTTT. This codes for CASSKTGVTGELFF. This sequence joins TRBV6-4 and TRBJ2-2; 8 positions match TRBD1. The germline V gene has CDR1 MRHNA and CDR2 SNTAGT. This CDR3 contains 14 residues. The J segment lost 4 bases and the V segment lost 6 bases, leaving 4 bases of the junction unmatched.

In nucleotides, the CDR3 is TGTGCCAGCTCACCAGGGACAGGGGGTGAAAAACTGTTTTTT. This codes for CASSPGTGGEKLFF. The chain carries TRBV18 and TRBJ1-4; 11 positions agree with TRBD1. This CDR3 comprises 14 residues. The V and J ends lost 2 bases and 7 bases, in that order; junction bases with no gene match: 0. In germline, CDR1 is KGHSH, CDR2 LQKENI.

This chain uses TRBV28 with TRBJ2-7; D might be TRBD1 or TRBD2, each matching 8 bases. With 6 bases removed from V and 4 bases from J, the gap between germline ends came to 22 bases. The CDR3 spans 16 residues. Germline CDR1 reads MDHEN; CDR2 reads SYDVKM. CDR3 coding DNA: TGTGCCAGCAGCGGGGGGGACAGGATGGGTTTGTACGAGCAGTACTTC. Amino acid sequence: CASSGGDRMGLYEQYF. The full variable domain, its missing parts supplied by reference TRBV28 and TRBJ2-7, is DVKVTQSSRYLVKRTGEKVFLECVQDMDHENMFWYRQDPGLGLRLIYFSYDVKMKEKGDIPEGYSVSREKKERFSLILESASTNQTSMYLCASSGGDRMGLYEQYFGPGTRLTVT.

The J gene is TRBJ2-7, the V gene TRBV10-1; no reliable D call. CDR3 size: 14 residues. Germline-derived CDR1 and CDR2 are WNHNN and SYGVQD (reference sequence). V was pared by 0 bases and J by 2 bases, with 8 bases between. CDR3 loop: CASSESMVPYEQYF. CDR3 DNA: TGCGCCAGCAGTGAGTCCATGGTCCCCTACGAGCAGTACTTC.

The V call is TRBV11-3, the J call TRBJ2-7; the match to TRBD2 covers 9 bases. Trimming cost V 8 bases and J 2 bases; bases outside gene matches: 10. CDR1 is SGHNT, CDR2 YENEEA, per germline. The CDR3 extends over 15 amino acids. The CDR3 DNA follows: TGTGCCAGCGCCGTGGGGGTAGCGGGGGCCTACGAGCAGTACTTC. This codes for CASAVGVAGAYEQYF.

The chain has TRBV7-3 and TRBJ2-2; possibly TRBD2 for D (5 bases). The CDR3 contains 14 residues. Germline lookup yields CDR1 SGHTA and CDR2 FQGTGA. V lost 6 bases, J lost 7 bases, and 15 bases lay in between. Here the CDR3 reads CASRAAASIGELFF. Written as DNA, the CDR3 is TGTGCCAGCAGAGCGGCGGCTAGTATCGGGGAGCTGTTTTTT.

This chain connects TRBV29-1 to TRBJ2-1, with 11 bases that match TRBD2. The CDR3 consists of 18 residues. V shed 7 bases, J shed 0 bases, and the junction held 14 bases outside the gene matches. Germline values: CDR1 SQVTM, CDR2 ANQGSEA. The CDR3 reads CSGSLTSGSGGSYNEQFF. CDR3 sequence (DNA): TGCAGCGGGTCCCTCACTAGCGGGAGTGGAGGCTCCTACAATGAGCAGTTCTTC.

The chain combines TRBV19 with TRBJ2-5; the D gene is possibly TRBD2 (5 bases). The J call could be wrong; TRBJ2-7 is a better fit for the DNA end. The CDR3 spans 14 residues. In germline, CDR1 is LNHDA, CDR2 SQIVND (reference sequence). The DNA of the CDR3 is TGTGCCAGTAAACCGGGATCTACCGCGAACGAGCAGTACTTC. Residues: CASKPGSTANEQYF.

The chain uses TRBV6-6 and TRBJ2-7; possible D gene TRBD2, 6 bases. V was shortened by 2 bases and J by 6 bases, with 11 bases between the two germline ends. CDR3 length: 13 amino acids. Germline loops: CDR1 MNHNY, CDR2 SVGAGI (reference sequence). The CDR3: CASSYPLEGEQYF. The CDR3, as DNA: TGTGCCAGCAGTTACCCCCTGGAGGGCGAGCAGTACTTC.